The 19 T cell receptor beta chains listed next were all sequenced from one sample in a study of cytomegalovirus exposure and HLA in healthy donors. Amplification used 60 Vbeta primers and 13 Jbeta primers. Sequencing used immunoSEQ multiplex PCR; TCRdb keeps in-frame clones, though not all of them. The sample has 110,000 or so clones; over 65% are singletons. The sequenced sample consisted of PBMCs. The receptors here all came from a woman between 40 and 55 years old in good health and CMV-seropositive.

This clone came up a few times. V and J are TRBV28 and TRBJ2-2, with D maybe TRBD2 (5 bases). The CDR3 consists of 15 residues. V was trimmed by 3 bases and J by 5 bases, leaving 13 bases between them. Germline V gene sequence: CDR1 MDHEN, CDR2 SYDVKM. The DNA for the CDR3 is TGTGCCAGCAGTTTGCGGGTACAGCTTACCGGGGAGCTGTTTTTT. The encoded protein is CASSLRVQLTGELFF.

The V and J genes are TRBV6-1 and TRBJ1-2; 7 bases are a match to TRBD1. This CDR3 has 15 residues. With V trimmed by 6 bases and J by 7 bases, 14 bases remained unmatched. Germline-derived CDR1 and CDR2 are MNHNS and SASEGT. CDR3 protein: CASSVPGQSLSGYTF. DNA for the CDR3: TGTGCCAGCAGCGTACCGGGACAGTCTTTAAGTGGCTACACCTTC.

This chain joins TRBV5-6 and TRBJ1-2, with 10 bases that match TRBD1. J gave up 8 bases and V 4 bases, and 5 bases lay outside the gene matches. Per germline, CDR1 SGHDT and CDR2 YYEEEE. The length of the CDR3 is 13 residues. CDR3 amino acids: CASSRGQGRGYTF. The CDR3 DNA sequence: TGTGCCAGCAGCCGGGGACAGGGGAGAGGCTACACCTTC.

The gene calls are TRBV30 and TRBJ2-3; 8 positions match TRBD1. Trimming took 3 bases from V and 3 from J; bases not matched to a gene: 5. Germline V lookup: CDR1 GTSNPN, CDR2 SVGIG (reference sequence). The CDR3 runs 14 residues. CDR3 DNA: TGTGCCTGGAGCTGGACAGGGAGGACAGATACGCAGTATTTT. Translation: CAWSWTGRTDTQYF.

V gene TRBV18 combines with J gene TRBJ1-1; TRBD1 agrees at 8 bases. This CDR3 has 16 residues. Per the germline V gene, CDR1 is KGHSH and CDR2 is LQKENI. V lost 1 base, J lost 0 bases, and 4 bases stayed unmatched. The CDR3, as DNA: TGTGCCAGCTCACCACGTGAGACAGGGGTGAACACTGAAGCTTTCTTT. It translates to CASSPRETGVNTEAFF.

The V gene is TRBV29-1, the J gene TRBJ2-2; 7 positions agree with TRBD1. V dropped 4 bases and J dropped 4; count of bases not matched to a gene: 6. Germline V gene sequence: CDR1 SQVTM, CDR2 ANQGSEA. The CDR3 is made up of 14 amino acids. The CDR3 reads CSVGSTGSTGELFF. The CDR3 DNA reads as TGCAGCGTTGGATCGACAGGGAGCACCGGGGAGCTGTTTTTT.

The J gene is TRBJ1-1, the V gene TRBV19, with a tentative D call TRBD1 (5 bases). The CDR3 is made up of 16 amino acids. V lost 2 bases, J lost 1 base, and 14 bases lay in between. Germline V CDR1 and CDR2: LNHDA, SQIVND (reference sequence). CDR3 nucleotides: TGTGCCAGTAGTATATTATGGGGCACCCAGAACACTGAAGCTTTCTTT. Translated: CASSILWGTQNTEAFF. Complete variable domain (other parts from reference TRBV19 and TRBJ1-1): DGGITQSPKYLFRKEGQNVTLSCEQNLNHDAMYWYRQDPGQGLRLIYYSQIVNDFQKGDIAEGYSVSREKKESFPLTVTSAQKNPTAFYLCASSILWGTQNTEAFFGQGTRLTVV.

The V and J genes are TRBV4-3 and TRBJ2-7, with D possibly matching TRBD2 (5 bases). V lost 0 bases to trimming and J lost 1 base, with 7 bases between them. The germline CDR1 and CDR2 sequences are LGHNA and YSLEER. CDR3 length: 14 residues. The CDR3 DNA follows: TGCGCCAGCAGCCAAGATCGGAGGTCCTACGAGCAGTACTTC. Translating it yields CASSQDRRSYEQYF.

V is TRBV5-1 and J is TRBJ2-7, with 10 positions matching TRBD1. The CDR3 length is 16 residues. The germline gives CDR1 SGHRS, CDR2 YFSETQ. J gave up 4 bases and V 0 bases, and 7 bases lay outside the gene matches. CDR3 sequence (DNA): TGCGCCAGCAGCTTGGCCGGGACAGGGGAGGGTTACGAGCAGTACTTC. This codes for CASSLAGTGEGYEQYF.

This chain links TRBV4-1 with TRBJ2-1, with D perhaps TRBD1 (5 bases). This CDR3 has 14 amino acids. V lost 3 bases, J lost 8 bases, and 14 bases lay in between. Per germline, CDR1 MGHRA and CDR2 YSYEKL. The CDR3 here is CASSHMGQIDEQFF. Here the CDR3 DNA reads TGCGCCAGCAGCCATATGGGGCAAATCGATGAGCAGTTCTTC.

The chain is built from TRBV11-3 and TRBJ2-3, with D possibly matching TRBD2 (5 bases). CDR1 is SGHNT, CDR2 YENEEA, per germline. The CDR3 has 17 amino acids. Trimming stripped 0 bases from V and 9 bases from J, with 22 bases between. The CDR3 protein is CASSLDWRQDPEETQYF. CDR3 DNA: TGTGCCAGCAGCTTAGATTGGAGGCAGGACCCTGAGGAGACGCAGTATTTT.

This clone was recorded a few times. The chain has TRBV6-5 and TRBJ1-3, with unresolved D. Germline V gene data show CDR1 as MNHEY and CDR2 as SVGAGI. Trimming took 5 bases from V and 3 from J, leaving 8 bases between them. This CDR3 spans 13 amino acids. DNA for the CDR3: TGTGCCAGCAGTGGTGCGAATGGAAACACCATATATTTT. This codes for CASSGANGNTIYF.

The genes are TRBV5-1 and TRBJ2-7; 7 bases line up with TRBD1. The germline CDR1 and CDR2 sequences are SGHRS and YFSETQ. This CDR3 is built from 14 residues. Trimming at V came to 4 bases and at J to 2 bases, leaving 6 bases not matched to a gene. For the CDR3, the DNA is TGCGCCAGCAGCCCCGGGACAGCAACCTACGAGCAGTACTTC. It is translated as CASSPGTATYEQYF.

The chain uses TRBV5-5 and TRBJ2-3, with D unclear. CDR3 length: 15 amino acids. Germline V gene sequence: CDR1 SGHKS, CDR2 YYEKEE (reference sequence). V shed 2 bases and J shed 5 bases, with 15 bases lying between them. CDR3 residues: CASSFDPSGLDTQYF. The CDR3 DNA reads TGTGCCAGCAGCTTTGATCCGTCTGGGCTAGATACGCAGTATTTT.

This clone was picked up a small number of times. The CDR3 loop is CASSGDNTDTQYF. The CDR3 DNA sequence: TGTGCCAGCAGCGGGGACAACACAGATACGCAGTATTTT. The chain has TRBV9 and TRBJ2-3, with a weak D call TRBD1 (6 bases). CDR3 length: 13 amino acids. V shed 3 bases and J shed 2 bases, with 7 bases lying between them. CDR1 and CDR2 from the germline V gene are SGDLS and YYNGEE.

This clone appeared a single time. V is TRBV29-1 and J is TRBJ2-1; 7 bases fit TRBD1. The CDR3 is 14 residues long. CDR1 SQVTM and CDR2 ANQGSEA come from the germline V gene. With V trimmed by 6 bases and J by 3 bases, 8 bases remained unmatched. The CDR3 reads CSVGTDYYYNEQFF. For the CDR3, the DNA is TGCAGCGTCGGGACAGATTATTACTACAATGAGCAGTTCTTC.

The rearrangement joins TRBV27 to TRBJ1-4, with 9 nucleotides matching TRBD1. V was clipped by 0 bases and J by 3 bases; unmatched bases: 5. This CDR3 comprises 17 residues. Germline V gene lookup returns CDR1 MNHEY and CDR2 SMNVEV (reference sequence). The CDR3 spells CASSLSIDRGANEKLFF. The CDR3 DNA is TGTGCCAGCAGTTTATCAATCGACAGGGGGGCTAATGAAAAACTGTTTTTT.

The rearrangement uses TRBV4-1 and TRBJ2-7; unclear D gene. CDR1 is MGHRA, CDR2 YSYEKL, per germline. Trimming shortened V by 1 base and J by 0 bases, and 7 bases separated the two germline ends. This CDR3 has 14 residues. The DNA of the CDR3 is TGCGCCAGCAGCCAAGGCGGCAGCTCCTACGAGCAGTACTTC. As protein: CASSQGGSSYEQYF.

This clone was picked up one time. The chain is built from TRBV10-3 and TRBJ2-7; 7 bases align to TRBD1. Germline V gene sequence: CDR1 ENHRY, CDR2 SYGVKD. The CDR3 runs 15 residues. V was clipped by 6 bases and J by 4 bases; unmatched bases: 12. The CDR3 DNA is TGTGCCATCAGCCCACCGGGACAGCGAATATACGAGCAGTACTTC. Its translation is CAISPPGQRIYEQYF.